A selection of T cell receptor beta chains follows, all from one sample in a study of CD8 T cells in Susac syndrome. One entry per CDR3 protein results from TCRdb running MiXCR on the immunoSEQ multiplex PCR reads. The table includes approximately 150,000 distinct CDR3 sequences, roughly 94% detected once. Sample: CD4+ T cells from PBMCs. The receptors stem from a human donor in good health. The CDR3 runs from the conserved cysteine through the conserved F or W. D genes are given only for firm matches. The size entry is marked missing in some rows and otherwise reads once, few, many or a size class.

cdr3_aa cdr3_nt d_call j_call clone_size v_call
CASSGQVSYEQYF TGTGCCAGCAGTGGGCAGGTGTCCTACGAGCAGTACTTC . TRBJ2-7 . TRBV2
CASSLVWTSGSGQETQYF TGTGCCAGCAGCTTAGTCTGGACTAGCGGGAGTGGCCAAGAGACCCAGTACTTC TRBD2 TRBJ2-5 . TRBV7-2
CAYGSRGTYQETQYF TGTGCCTACGGATCGCGGGGGACGTACCAAGAGACCCAGTACTTC TRBD2 TRBJ2-5 . TRBV5-4
CASSQPSGGAVWNTGELFF TGCGCCAGCAGTCAACCTAGCGGGGGGGCCGTCTGGAACACCGGGGAGCTGTTTTTT TRBD2 TRBJ2-2 . TRBV23-1
CASSENSPISQYF TGTGCCAGCAGTGAAAACTCCCCGATAAGCCAGTACTTC . TRBJ2-5 . TRBV2
CASSAHDLFRYF TGTGCCAGCAGCGCCCATGACCTCTTCAGGTATTTT . TRBJ1-3 . TRBV9
CASSLAASGSRGEQYF TGTGCCAGCAGTTTAGCGGCTAGCGGGAGCCGGGGCGAGCAGTACTTC TRBD2 TRBJ2-7 . TRBV28
CASSVPGTVKTEAFF TGTGCCAGCAGTGTTCCCGGGACAGTTAAAACTGAAGCTTTCTTT TRBD1 TRBJ1-1 . TRBV2
CASSAGTALIGEQYF TGTGCCAGCAGCGCCGGGACAGCCCTTATTGGCGAGCAGTACTTC TRBD1 TRBJ2-7 . TRBV9
CSAGQGASEKLFF TGCAGTGCTGGACAGGGGGCGAGTGAAAAACTGTTTTTT TRBD1 TRBJ1-4 . TRBV20-1
CSAPSGGLYNEQFF TGCAGTGCGCCCAGCGGGGGCCTCTACAATGAGCAGTTCTTC TRBD2 TRBJ2-1 . TRBV20-1
CSVAGGRVASVEETQYF TGCAGCGTTGCTGGGGGGCGTGTGGCTAGCGTAGAAGAGACCCAGTACTTC . TRBJ2-5 . TRBV29-1
CASSRFGPGELFF TGTGCCAGCAGTCGGTTCGGGCCCGGGGAGCTGTTTTTT . TRBJ2-2 . TRBV6-6
CSALSVPRGTEAFF TGCAGCGCCCTATCGGTCCCACGAGGGACTGAAGCTTTCTTT . TRBJ1-1 . TRBV29-1
CASSVVPGTFDGYTF TGTGCCAGCAGCGTAGTACCAGGGACATTCGATGGCTACACCTTC . TRBJ1-2 . TRBV9
CASSMWVSYNEQFF TGTGCCAGTAGTATGTGGGTTTCCTACAATGAGCAGTTCTTC . TRBJ2-1 . TRBV19
CASSSLGTGELFF TGTGCCAGCAGCTCTTTAGGCACCGGGGAGCTGTTTTTT . TRBJ2-2 . TRBV7-2
CASSLEVPQSIQYF TGTGCCAGCAGCTTAGAGGTTCCCCAATCCATTCAGTACTTC . TRBJ2-4 few TRBV7-9
CASNSGESYNEQFF TGCGCCAGCAATTCGGGTGAATCCTACAATGAGCAGTTCTTC . TRBJ2-1 . TRBV5-1
CASSIARNNPQHF TGTGCCAGTAGTATAGCCCGGAATAATCCCCAGCATTTT . TRBJ1-5 . TRBV19
CASSQDRNSGNTIYF TGCGCCAGCAGCCAGGACAGGAACTCTGGAAACACCATATATTTT TRBD1 TRBJ1-3 . TRBV5-1
CATSDAQQETQYF TGTGCCACCAGTGATGCCCAACAAGAGACCCAGTACTTC . TRBJ2-5 . TRBV24-1
CASSPREADTQYF TGTGCCAGCAGCCCACGGGAAGCAGATACGCAGTATTTT . TRBJ2-3 . TRBV7-2
CASSTGYNSPLHF TGTGCCAGTAGTACGGGGTATAATTCACCCCTCCACTTT . TRBJ1-6 . TRBV19